This T cell receptor (beta chain) was recovered during a study of blood T cell repertoires in COVID-19. Per the original methods: Cell counts per sample came from amplifying reference gene primers. Sequencing was performed with immunoSEQ multiplex PCR; in TCRdb, only in-frame clones are kept and a portion is missing. Clone size and V and J calls were adopted from that table, with D and trimming inferred from the DNA. The sample comprises about 270,000 clones, 80% to 90% of which are singletons, and roughly 9.4% rests with the top ten. This clone was found once. Other DNA sequences in the same sample also yield this CDR3. Trimming pared 6 bases from V and 3 bases from J, leaving 6 bases between. The CDR3 totals 11 residues. Germline V CDR1 and CDR2: MDHEN, SYDVKM.

This TCR derives from a woman between 45 and 60 years old who had recovered from COVID-19. This chain joins TRBV28 and TRBJ2-7; D is unclear. The material sequenced was peripheral blood. The CDR3 sequence: CASSSNYEQYF. The CDR3 DNA reads as TGTGCCAGCAGCTCTAACTACGAGCAGTACTTC.